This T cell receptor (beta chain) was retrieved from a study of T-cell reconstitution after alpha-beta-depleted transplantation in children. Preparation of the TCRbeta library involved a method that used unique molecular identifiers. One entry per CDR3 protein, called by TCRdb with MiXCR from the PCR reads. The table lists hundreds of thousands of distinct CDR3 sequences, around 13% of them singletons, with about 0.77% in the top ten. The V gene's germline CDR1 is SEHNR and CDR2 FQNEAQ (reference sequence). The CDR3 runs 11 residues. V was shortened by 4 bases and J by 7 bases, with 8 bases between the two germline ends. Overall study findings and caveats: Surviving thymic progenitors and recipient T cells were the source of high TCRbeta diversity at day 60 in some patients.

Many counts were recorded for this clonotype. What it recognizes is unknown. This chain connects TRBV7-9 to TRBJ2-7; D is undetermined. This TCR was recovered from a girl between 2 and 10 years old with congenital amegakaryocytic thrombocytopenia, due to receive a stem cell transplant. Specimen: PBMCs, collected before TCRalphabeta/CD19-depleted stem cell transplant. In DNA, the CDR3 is TGTGCCAGCAGCTCGATCAGGGAGCAGTACTTC. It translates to CASSSIREQYF.